A single count supports the clone carrying this TCR beta chain. Its antigen is currently unknown. The data derive from a study of CD8+ T cells in alopecia areata. Study details: Once tofacitinib had been taken for 6 to 18 months, 6 months off drug followed.

Reverse transcription of extracted RNA yielded cDNA, which provided the sequencing template. The data were produced by immunoSEQ multiplex PCR, yet TCRdb's version contains in-frame clones alone and is incomplete. The sample consists of 100,000 to 140,000 clones, less than 90% of them appearing once. The CDR3 covers 18 residues. In germline, CDR1 is LGHNT, CDR2 FRNRAP. V dropped 3 bases and J dropped 1; count of bases not matched to a gene: 8. Notes on the study in general: It was lesional scalp, especially alopecia totalis/universalis, that showed higher clonality than normal scalp. Among the top 100, expanded CD8+ clones, as well as scalp clonality, were significantly decreased by tofacitinib.

As for treatment: oral pan-JAK inhibitor, 5-10 mg twice daily. Researchers took lesional scalp punch biopsies and peripheral blood from people who were alopecia areata patients. This TCR came from a human donor with alopecia areata. The gene calls are TRBV12-5 and TRBJ2-2, with 10 positions matching TRBD2. The sample here was CD8+ T cells sorted from blood, taken at week 24, from a patient treated with tofacitinib. The CDR3 here is CASGFNLRLAGNTGELFF. The CDR3 nucleotides are TGTGCTAGTGGTTTTAATTTACGACTAGCGGGGAACACCGGGGAGCTGTTTTTT.